This T cell receptor (beta chain) comes out of a study of T cell changes during pregnancy in multiple sclerosis. The trim removed 1 base at V and 4 bases at J, leaving 4 bases unmatched. The CDR3 totals 15 residues. Germline CDR1 reads SGHRS; CDR2 reads YFSETQ. The table came from immunoSEQ multiplex PCR; TCRdb's copy has only in-frame clones and leaves some out. The sample has approximately 45,000 clones, almost 95% seen once; the top ten hold about 0.36%. The starting material was CD4+ T cells from peripheral blood mononuclear cells, obtained in the second trimester of pregnancy. This receptor was taken from a female donor in good health, enrolled as a control in a pregnancy study. V and J are TRBV5-1 and TRBJ1-1; 10 positions match TRBD1. This CDR3 is CASSLRQGAGTEAFF. The CDR3 DNA is TGCGCCAGCAGCTTGAGACAGGGGGCGGGCACTGAAGCTTTCTTT.